This T cell receptor (beta chain) was recorded in a study of blood T cell repertoires in COVID-19. V shed 5 bases and J shed 5 bases, with 13 bases lying between them. The CDR3 is 13 amino acids. The V gene's germline CDR1 is SEHNR and CDR2 FQNEAQ (reference sequence). Per the authors' pipeline: Counts of nucleated cells, estimated from reference gene primer amplification, were obtained. Sequencing was performed with immunoSEQ multiplex PCR; in TCRdb, only in-frame clones are kept and a portion is missing. V and J calls plus clone size are reproduced from that table; the DNA served to infer D and trimming. The data show some 320,000 clones, about 89% seen once.

Material: peripheral blood. V gene TRBV7-9 combines with J gene TRBJ2-7, with a possible D match to TRBD1 (6 bases). The TCR sequence derives from a woman aged 45-65 years who had recovered from COVID-19. The CDR3 region is CASSPGHTNEQYF. The DNA of the CDR3 is TGTGCCAGCAGCCCGGGACATACGAACGAGCAGTACTTC.